Presented here are 31 T cell receptor beta chains from one specimen sequenced in a study of patients and donors after allogeneic stem cell transplantation. TCRdb re-analysed the RT-PCR reads in MiXCR, keeping a single row per CDR3 protein. The sample records roughly 960,000 distinct CDR3 sequences, roughly 18% being singletons. Sample: blood, either unsorted or a sorted T cell fraction (not recorded which). These receptor sequences come from a human donor who was either an allogeneic HSCT recipient or a stem cell or donor lymphocyte infusion donor (not recorded which). It is not recorded whose cells these are; they may come from a transplant donor.

The gene calls are TRBV20-1 and TRBJ1-4, with TRBD1 identical over 8 bases. The germline CDR1 and CDR2 sequences are DFQATT and SNEGSKA (reference sequence). The V gene end was trimmed by 4 bases and the J gene end by 10 bases; junction bases not matched to a gene: 14. The CDR3 contains 15 residues. The CDR3: CSAIRDRRIQGKLFF. The CDR3 region has the DNA TGCAGTGCTATCCGGGACAGGAGGATTCAGGGAAAACTGTTTTTT.

The CDR3 DNA sequence: TGTGCCAGCAGCTTAGTTCGCGGGGGGACCTCCTACAATGAGCAGTTCTTC. This translates into CASSLVRGGTSYNEQFF. V and J are TRBV13 and TRBJ2-1; 8 nucleotides line up with TRBD2. Germline V gene lookup returns CDR1 PRHDT and CDR2 FYEKMQ (reference sequence). CDR3 length equals 17 residues. The ends lost 1 base at V and 0 bases at J; junction bases unmatched: 5.

This clonotype was seen only a few times. The rearrangement links TRBV6-1 to TRBJ2-1; 7 bases agree with TRBD2. The junction had 9 bases not matched to a gene; V was cut back by 5 bases and J by 5 bases. Per the germline V gene, CDR1 is MNHNS and CDR2 is SASEGT. This CDR3 comprises 15 residues. CDR3 bases: TGTGCCAGCAGTAGGTCAGGGAGGGGACACAATGAGCAGTTCTTC. Translation: CASSRSGRGHNEQFF.

The J gene is TRBJ1-1, the V gene TRBV30; D gene unclear. Per germline, CDR1 GTSNPN and CDR2 SVGIG (reference sequence). This CDR3 comprises 12 residues. The ends were cut back, 3 bases at V and 1 base at J, with 6 bases in the middle. CDR3 in amino acids: CAWRLSNTEAFF. The CDR3 DNA sequence: TGTGCCTGGAGACTTTCGAACACTGAAGCTTTCTTT.

J is TRBJ2-3 and V is TRBV12-3 or TRBV12-4; a weak D match, TRBD2 (5 bases). The CDR3 contains 14 residues. V was clipped by 4 bases and J by 5 bases, with 13 bases between them. The CDR3 bases are TGTGCCAGCAGTTCCCTGGGTGAGGGAGATACGCAGTATTTT. Protein product: CASSSLGEGDTQYF.

The CDR3, as DNA: TGTGCCAGCTCACCACCCAGGGTGGATCAGCCCCAGCATTTT. Protein: CASSPPRVDQPQHF. This sequence joins TRBV18 and TRBJ1-5, with D possibly TRBD1 on 5 matching bases. From germline, CDR1 is KGHSH and CDR2 LQKENI. The CDR3 covers 14 residues. V dropped 0 bases and J dropped 5 bases, with 8 bases sitting between them. The full variable domain, its missing parts supplied by reference TRBV18 and TRBJ1-5, is NAGVMQNPRHLVRRRGQEARLRCSPMKGHSHVYWYRQLPEEGLKFMVYLQKENIIDESGMPKERFSAEFPKEGPSILRIQQVVRGDSAAYFCASSPPRVDQPQHFGDGTRLSIL.

The chain carries TRBV25-1 and TRBJ2-1, with no clear D. Germline V gives CDR1 MGHDK, CDR2 SYGVNS. CDR3 length: 12 residues. The germline V and J ends were trimmed by 4 bases and 10 bases, with 11 bases remaining between them. This CDR3 is CASSGDLEEQFF. The DNA for the CDR3 is TGTGCCAGCAGTGGCGACCTGGAGGAGCAGTTCTTC.

The gene calls are TRBV5-4 and TRBJ2-7; 12 bases match TRBD1. The CDR3 contains 16 residues. V lost 3 bases, J lost 4 bases, and 8 bases stayed unmatched. The V gene's germline CDR1 is SGHNT and CDR2 YYREEE (reference sequence). The CDR3 bases are TGTGCCAGCAGCTCACCTGGGACAGGGGGCTATTACGAGCAGTACTTC. It yields the protein CASSSPGTGGYYEQYF.

The chain employs TRBV5-1 and TRBJ2-7, with unresolved D. CDR1 is SGHRS and CDR2 is YFSETQ in the germline V gene. V shed 0 bases and J shed 3 bases, with 13 bases lying between them. The CDR3 spans 15 residues. CDR3 sequence reads: CASSLEVADDYEQYF. CDR3 in DNA: TGCGCCAGCAGCTTGGAGGTTGCTGACGACTACGAGCAGTACTTC.

The V call is TRBV5-4, the J call TRBJ2-3; tentatively, D is TRBD2 (5 bases). Looked up from germline, CDR1 is SGHNT and CDR2 is YYREEE (reference sequence). This CDR3 contains 16 residues. V was trimmed by 4 bases and J by 2 bases, leaving 17 bases between them. The CDR3 DNA is TGTGCCAGCAGCCGAATAGGTCGGGGAAACACAGATACGCAGTATTTT. Translated: CASSRIGRGNTDTQYF.

This clonotype was detected many times. V is TRBV29-1 and J is TRBJ2-7; D is uncertain. Germline V lookup: CDR1 SQVTM, CDR2 ANQGSEA. The V gene lost 7 bases and the J gene lost 3 bases, with 10 bases spanning the gap. CDR3 length: 11 residues. CDR3 nucleotide sequence: TGCAGCGCGCGGCAGCGCTACGAGCAGTACTTC. It codes for CSARQRYEQYF.

In this sample, this clonotype turned up a few times. This rearrangement joins TRBV7-8 to TRBJ1-5, with D unclear. CDR1 is SGHVS, CDR2 FQNEAQ, per germline. The CDR3 loop spans 15 amino acids. Trimming removed 1 base from V and 4 bases from J, with 11 bases in between. The CDR3 spells CASSLGRPTNQPQHF. The CDR3 DNA sequence: TGTGCCAGCAGCTTAGGTCGGCCAACGAATCAGCCCCAGCATTTT.

The chain links TRBV20-1 to TRBJ2-5, with TRBD2 matching 8 bases. CDR1 is DFQATT, CDR2 SNEGSKA, per germline (reference sequence). V was pared by 5 bases and J by 4 bases, with 6 bases of the junction left unmatched. CDR3 length: 13 residues. CDR3 region: CSAPGLVRETQYF. The CDR3 bases are TGCAGTGCTCCGGGACTAGTCAGAGAGACCCAGTACTTC.

This clonotype was counted a few times. V and J are TRBV28 and TRBJ1-1, with D possibly matching TRBD1 (6 bases). Trimming took 5 bases from V and 0 from J, leaving 13 bases between them. This CDR3 region has 15 residues. Germline V CDR1 and CDR2: MDHEN, SYDVKM. The CDR3 DNA is TGTGCCAGCAGTCACCGGACAGAATTGAACACTGAAGCTTTCTTT. This sequence encodes CASSHRTELNTEAFF.

The V gene is TRBV15, the J gene TRBJ2-1, with 14 bases that match TRBD2. The CDR3 spans 14 residues. Germline V lookup: CDR1 LNHNV, CDR2 YYDKDF (reference sequence). V trimming: 5 bases; J trimming: 9 bases; junction bases outside the gene matches: 3. The CDR3 spells CATSEGTSGSEQFF. CDR3 nucleotides: TGTGCCACCAGCGAAGGGACTAGCGGGAGTGAGCAGTTCTTC.

J is TRBJ2-5 and V is TRBV7-2; tentative D call: TRBD1 (5 bases). Trimming pared 1 base from V and 2 bases from J, leaving 14 bases between. From germline, CDR1 is SGHTA and CDR2 FQGNSA. This CDR3 has 16 residues. The CDR3 DNA reads as TGTGCCAGCAGCTTAGGGGTCCCCAAGGGGCAAGAGACCCAGTACTTC. Translated, it gives CASSLGVPKGQETQYF.

This chain uses TRBV7-9 with TRBJ1-1; D is ambiguous. Trimming removed 1 base at V and 7 bases at J, with 10 bases between. The CDR3 has 13 amino acids. The germline V gene has CDR1 SEHNR and CDR2 FQNEAQ (reference sequence). The CDR3 loop is CASSLESASEAFF. The CDR3 bases are TGTGCCAGCAGCTTAGAATCGGCTAGTGAAGCTTTCTTT.

The V call is TRBV5-1, the J call TRBJ1-6, with D tentatively TRBD1 (6 bases). Germline CDR1 is SGHRS and CDR2 is YFSETQ. V lost 4 bases and J lost 5, with 13 bases in between. This CDR3 spans 15 amino acids. CDR3 sequence: CASSPGTTNNSPLHF. CDR3 nucleotides: TGCGCCAGCAGCCCCGGGACAACTAATAATTCACCCCTCCACTTT.

V usage is TRBV2 and J usage is TRBJ2-7; 8 nucleotides align to TRBD1. Germline V gives CDR1 SNHLY, CDR2 FYNNEI. The CDR3 spans 14 residues. The junction had 11 bases not matched to a gene; V was cut back by 6 bases and J by 7 bases. The CDR3 region has the DNA TGTGCCAGCAGCCAGGACAGGGCCTTTAAGGAGCAGTACTTC. Translating it yields CASSQDRAFKEQYF. Full variable domain (outside the CDR3, taken from reference TRBV2 and TRBJ2-7): EPEVTQTPSHQVTQMGQEVILRCVPISNHLYFYWYRQILGQKVEFLVSFYNNEISEKSEIFDDQFSVERPDGSNFTLKIRSTKLEDSAMYFCASSQDRAFKEQYFGPGTRLTVT.

This clonotype has a handful of counts. The chain combines TRBV27 with TRBJ1-1; tentative D call: TRBD1 (5 bases). Per germline, CDR1 MNHEY and CDR2 SMNVEV (reference sequence). The CDR3 has 16 amino acids. The ends were cut back, 7 bases at V and 6 bases at J, with 24 bases in the middle. The CDR3 protein is CASIPRSGPLSAEAFF. Written as DNA, the CDR3 is TGTGCCAGCATCCCTCGATCGGGGCCACTTAGTGCTGAAGCTTTCTTT.

This clonotype was seen only a few times. The genes are TRBV5-6 and TRBJ1-1, with D possibly matching TRBD1 (6 bases). The germline V gene encodes CDR1 SGHDT and CDR2 YYEEEE. Trimming cost V 1 base and J 5 bases, with 12 bases left between them. The CDR3 runs 14 residues. CDR3 in amino acids: CASSLSGAVTEAFF. CDR3 nucleotides: TGTGCCAGCAGCTTGTCGGGGGCGGTAACTGAAGCTTTCTTT.

This clonotype appeared many times. The rearrangement links TRBV6-5 to TRBJ1-5; 9 positions agree with TRBD1. Germline-derived CDR1 and CDR2 are MNHEY and SVGAGI. The J segment lost 4 bases and the V segment lost 2 bases, leaving 0 bases of the junction unmatched. The CDR3 totals 14 residues. The CDR3 protein is CASSYGTGNQPQHF. The CDR3 nucleotides read TGTGCCAGCAGTTACGGGACAGGGAATCAGCCCCAGCATTTT.

The V gene is TRBV6-2 or TRBV6-3, the J gene TRBJ2-5, with TRBD1 as a possible D gene (5 bases). The CDR3 has 18 amino acids. The germline CDR1 and CDR2 sequences are MNHEY and SVGEGT. Trimming left V 0 bases short and J 1 base short, with 18 bases between. CDR3 amino acids: CASSYSGRTRAPQETQYF. The CDR3 nucleotides read TGTGCCAGCAGTTACTCAGGCCGGACACGAGCCCCCCAAGAGACCCAGTACTTC.

This clonotype was picked up a small number of times. In DNA form, the CDR3 reads TGTGCCAGCAGCTCCCCTTTGAGAGGGCAGTTCTTC. Protein sequence: CASSSPLRGQFF. The rearrangement joins TRBV5-6 to TRBJ2-1; D is undetermined. The CDR3 covers 12 residues. The germline V gene has CDR1 SGHDT and CDR2 YYEEEE. Trimming shortened V by 3 bases and J by 12 bases, and 13 bases separated the two germline ends.

The gene calls are TRBV12-3 or TRBV12-4 and TRBJ1-5; D is uncertain. CDR3 length: 13 residues. V was clipped by 6 bases and J by 12 bases, with 18 bases between them. In nucleotides, the CDR3 is TGTGCCAGCAGCCAAGCATTCGACTCAGGCCAGCATTTT. Translation: CASSQAFDSGQHF.

This clonotype has at least ten counts. The V call is TRBV10-3, the J call TRBJ2-2, with TRBD1 identical over 8 bases. CDR3 size: 15 residues. Germline trimming cut 4 bases from V and 4 bases from J; bases unmatched to any gene: 5. Per germline, CDR1 ENHRY and CDR2 SYGVKD. This CDR3 is CAISARTGFTGELFF. For the CDR3, the DNA is TGTGCCATCAGTGCCCGGACAGGGTTCACCGGGGAGCTGTTTTTT.

This clonotype was observed a few times. The rearrangement joins TRBV4-1 to TRBJ2-7; 9 bases map to TRBD2. Germline V gives CDR1 MGHRA, CDR2 YSYEKL. CDR3 length: 16 residues. The J segment lost 1 base and the V segment lost 5 bases, leaving 9 bases of the junction unmatched. DNA for the CDR3: TGCGCCAGCAGCTCCTTAAGACTAGCGGAGTCCTACGAGCAGTACTTC. Protein product: CASSSLRLAESYEQYF.

This clonotype showed up many times. The chain carries TRBV12-3 or TRBV12-4 and TRBJ1-5, with TRBD1 as a possible D gene (5 bases). This CDR3 comprises 15 residues. V was pared by 4 bases and J by 8 bases, with 18 bases between. CDR3 in amino acids: CASSSYVFGGKPQHF. The CDR3 DNA reads TGTGCCAGCAGTTCATATGTTTTCGGGGGTAAGCCCCAGCATTTT.

V gene TRBV9 combines with J gene TRBJ1-1, with D perhaps TRBD1 (5 bases). Germline values: CDR1 SGDLS, CDR2 YYNGEE. The V end lost 3 bases, the J end lost 1 base, and 10 bases lay between the germline ends. There are 14 residues in the CDR3. The CDR3 nucleotides are TGTGCCAGCAGCGCCCCGGGGACGAACACTGAAGCTTTCTTT. This codes for CASSAPGTNTEAFF.

This clonotype has just a few counts. This chain's CDR3 is CASSYSEDKGHSNQPQHF. The CDR3 DNA sequence: TGTGCCAGCAGTTACTCCGAAGATAAAGGCCATAGCAATCAGCCCCAGCATTTT. This chain uses TRBV6-5 with TRBJ1-5, with D unresolved. CDR3 size: 18 residues. Trimming shortened V by 0 bases and J by 0 bases, and 15 bases separated the two germline ends. CDR1 is MNHEY, CDR2 SVGAGI, per germline.

This rearrangement joins TRBV5-6 to TRBJ2-7; no clear D. Germline CDR1 reads SGHDT; CDR2 reads YYEEEE. The CDR3 extends over 15 amino acids. V was shortened by 0 bases and J by 1 base, with 11 bases between the two germline ends. Here the CDR3 DNA reads TGTGCCAGCAGCTTGGCCCCCACAGCTTCCTACGAGCAGTACTTC. Translation gives CASSLAPTASYEQYF.